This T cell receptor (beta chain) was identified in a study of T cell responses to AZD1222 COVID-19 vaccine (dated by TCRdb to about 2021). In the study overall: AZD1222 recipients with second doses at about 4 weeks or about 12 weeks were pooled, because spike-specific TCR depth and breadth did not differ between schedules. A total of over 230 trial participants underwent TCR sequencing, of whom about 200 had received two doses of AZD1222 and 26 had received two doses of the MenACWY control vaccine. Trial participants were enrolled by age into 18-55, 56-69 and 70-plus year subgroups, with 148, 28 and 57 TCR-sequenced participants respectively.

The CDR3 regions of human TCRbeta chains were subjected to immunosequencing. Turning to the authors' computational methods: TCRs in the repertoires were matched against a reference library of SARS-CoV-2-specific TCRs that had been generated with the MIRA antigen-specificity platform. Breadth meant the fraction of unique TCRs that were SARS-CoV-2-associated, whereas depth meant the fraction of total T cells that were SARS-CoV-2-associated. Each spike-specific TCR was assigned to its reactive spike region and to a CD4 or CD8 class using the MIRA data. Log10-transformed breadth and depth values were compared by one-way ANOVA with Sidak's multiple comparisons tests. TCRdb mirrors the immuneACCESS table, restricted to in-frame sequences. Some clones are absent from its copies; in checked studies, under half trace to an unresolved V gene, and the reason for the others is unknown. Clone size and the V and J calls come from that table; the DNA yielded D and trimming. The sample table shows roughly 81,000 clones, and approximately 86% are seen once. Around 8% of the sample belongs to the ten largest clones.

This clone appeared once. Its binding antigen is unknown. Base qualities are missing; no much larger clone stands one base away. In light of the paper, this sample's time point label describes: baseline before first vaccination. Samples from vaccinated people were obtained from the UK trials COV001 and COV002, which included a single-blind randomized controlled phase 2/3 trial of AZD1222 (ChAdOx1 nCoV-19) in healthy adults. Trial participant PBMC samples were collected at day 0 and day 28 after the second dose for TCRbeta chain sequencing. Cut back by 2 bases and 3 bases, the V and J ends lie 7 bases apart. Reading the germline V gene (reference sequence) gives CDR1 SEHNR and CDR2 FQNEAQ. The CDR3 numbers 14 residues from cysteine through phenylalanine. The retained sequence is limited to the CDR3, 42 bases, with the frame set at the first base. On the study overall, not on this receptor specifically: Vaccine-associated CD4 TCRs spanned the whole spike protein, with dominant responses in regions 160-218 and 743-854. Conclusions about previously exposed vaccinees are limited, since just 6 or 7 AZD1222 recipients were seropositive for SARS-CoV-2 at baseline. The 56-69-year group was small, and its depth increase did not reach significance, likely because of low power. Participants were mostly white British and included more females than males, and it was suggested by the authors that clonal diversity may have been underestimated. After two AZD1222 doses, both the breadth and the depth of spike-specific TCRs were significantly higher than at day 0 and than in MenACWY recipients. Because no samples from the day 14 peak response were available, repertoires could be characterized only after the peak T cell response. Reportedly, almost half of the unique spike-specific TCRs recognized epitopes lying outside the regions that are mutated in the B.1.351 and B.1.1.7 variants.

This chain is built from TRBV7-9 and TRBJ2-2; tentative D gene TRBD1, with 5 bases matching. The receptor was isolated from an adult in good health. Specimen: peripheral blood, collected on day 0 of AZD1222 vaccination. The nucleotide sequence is TGTGCCAGCAGCTTACAGGGTGACACCGGGGAGCTGTTTTTT. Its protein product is CASSLQGDTGELFF.